A selection of T cell receptor beta chains follows, all from one sample in a study of CD8+ T cells in alopecia areata. The data were produced by immunoSEQ multiplex PCR, yet TCRdb's version contains in-frame clones alone and is incomplete. This sample has around 120,000 clones, with approximately 59% found just once. The sample was CD8+ T cells sorted from blood, taken at week 4, from a patient treated with tofacitinib. All receptors derive from a human donor with alopecia areata. Both conserved end residues are part of each CDR3. D genes are given only for firm matches. A row's size may be missing; if present it is once, few, many or a size class.

size	D	V	J	DNA	CDR3
NA	TRBD1	TRBV4-3	TRBJ2-1	TGCGCCAGCAGCCAAGAATGGGGTGGGGGACAGGGTCCTTCCTACAATGAGCAGTTCTTC	CASSQEWGGGQGPSYNEQFF
NA	NA	TRBV28	TRBJ2-1	TGTGCCAGCAGTTTGGGGGTGCGATACAATGAGCAGTTCTTC	CASSLGVRYNEQFF
NA	NA	TRBV30	TRBJ1-2	TGTGTCTTACGGGAGATCTATGGCTACACCTTC	CVLREIYGYTF
few	NA	TRBV27	TRBJ2-7	TGTGCCAGCAGTTTGCGCGGACATACCTACGAGCAGTACTTC	CASSLRGHTYEQYF
NA	NA	TRBV5-6	TRBJ1-5	TGTGCCAGCAGCCCTGGGGGTGGGGATCAGCCCCAGCATTTT	CASSPGGGDQPQHF
NA	NA	TRBV7-2	TRBJ2-1	TGTGCCAGCAGCTCCATCGGAGGTCGGGTCTATGGTGAGCAGTTCTTC	CASSSIGGRVYGEQFF
once	TRBD1	TRBV5-1	TRBJ2-1	TGCGCCAGCAGCTTCCGGACAGGACTCAATGAGCAGTTCTTC	CASSFRTGLNEQFF
NA	NA	TRBV7-9	TRBJ1-5	TGTGCCAGCAGCCCACCCGGGGGGGATAGCAATCAGCCCCAGCATTTT	CASSPPGGDSNQPQHF
NA	NA	TRBV25-1	TRBJ1-5	TGTGCCAGCAGTGAATCGGTCGATCAGCCCCAGCATTTT	CASSESVDQPQHF
few	NA	TRBV2	TRBJ2-7	TGTGCCAGCAGTGAAGGAGACAGCCCCTACGAGCAGTACTTC	CASSEGDSPYEQYF
NA	NA	TRBV7-9	TRBJ1-2	TGTGCCAGCAGCCATCCGGGAGGCAACTCAGTTGGAGGCTACACCTTC	CASSHPGGNSVGGYTF
few	NA	TRBV29-1	TRBJ2-7	TGCAGCGTTGAGGGAGGCCTGTTC	CSVEGGLF
NA	NA	TRBV29-1	TRBJ2-1	TGCAGCGTCGATCTTACAGATAACAATGAGCAGTTCTTC	CSVDLTDNNEQFF
NA	NA	TRBV29-1	TRBJ1-1	TGCAGCGTTAGGCAGGGCATGAGCACTGAAGCTTTCTTT	CSVRQGMSTEAFF
NA	NA	TRBV10-3	TRBJ1-5	TGTGCCATCAGTGAATTGTGGGGGCAGGGCAGTCAGCCCCAGCATTTT	CAISELWGQGSQPQHF
NA	NA	TRBV29-1	TRBJ1-2	TGCAGCCCTGAGGACACCAACTATGGCTACACCTTC	CSPEDTNYGYTF
NA	NA	TRBV6-5	TRBJ2-5	TGTGCCAGCAGTTACTCGGGTGGAGAGACCCAGTACTTC	CASSYSGGETQYF
NA	TRBD1	TRBV30	TRBJ2-3	TGTGCCTGGAGTAGGACAGGGAGCCCCACAGATACGCAGTATTTT	CAWSRTGSPTDTQYF
once	TRBD1	TRBV4-3	TRBJ2-7	TGCGCCAGCAGCCCGGGGGACAGGGGATACGAGCAGTACTTC	CASSPGDRGYEQYF
NA	TRBD2	TRBV27	TRBJ2-2	TGTGCCAGCAGTCCCCTCGTTCCGACTAGCGGGGACACAACCGGGGAGCTGTTTTTT	CASSPLVPTSGDTTGELFF
once	NA	TRBV29-1	TRBJ2-1	TGCAGCGTTGAAGGGAAAGAGCAGTTCTTC	CSVEGKEQFF
NA	TRBD1	TRBV29-1	TRBJ2-7	TGCAGCGTTGATTACACAGGGGGCATCGGCGAGCAGTACTTC	CSVDYTGGIGEQYF
NA	NA	TRBV9	TRBJ2-5	TGTGCCAGCAGCGTAGTCGGTCTAGAAGAGACCCAGTACTTC	CASSVVGLEETQYF
NA	NA	TRBV7-9	TRBJ2-1	TGTGCCAGCAGCCTTAGTCCTGGGCGTCGAGCCTACAATGAGCAGTTCTTC	CASSLSPGRRAYNEQFF
few	TRBD1	TRBV5-6	TRBJ2-1	TGTGCCAGCAGCAAGGGGGACAGCTCCTACAATGAGCAGTTCTTC	CASSKGDSSYNEQFF
NA	NA	TRBV29-1	TRBJ2-7	TGCAGCGTCCAGGACAACTCCTACGAGCAGTACTTC	CSVQDNSYEQYF
NA	TRBD2	TRBV29-1	TRBJ2-3	TGCAGCGTTGTGGGGACTAGCCGCACAGATACGCAGTATTTT	CSVVGTSRTDTQYF
few	NA	TRBV30	TRBJ1-1	TGTGCCTGGAGTTCGGCAGCCACTGAAGCTTTCTTT	CAWSSAATEAFF
few	NA	TRBV10-3	TRBJ1-1	TGTGCCATCAGTGAGATGCGGGGCAGGAACACTGAAGCTTTCTTT	CAISEMRGRNTEAFF
NA	NA	TRBV30	TRBJ1-6	TGTGCCTGGAGTGCCACGACAGACTCACCCCTCCACTTT	CAWSATTDSPLHF
once	NA	TRBV10-3	TRBJ1-6	TGTGCCATCAGACCCGACAGTCCCTATAATTCACCCCTCCACTTT	CAIRPDSPYNSPLHF
NA	NA	TRBV7-6	TRBJ1-2	TGTGCCAGCAGCCCTACAGAGTCCTATGGCTACACCTTC	CASSPTESYGYTF
NA	NA	TRBV30	TRBJ1-1	TGTGCCTGGAGTAACCGAGGATGGGGCACTGAAGCTTTCTTT	CAWSNRGWGTEAFF
NA	NA	TRBV19	TRBJ1-4	TGTGCCAGTACTACGACATCGTGGGGCTCAACTAATGAAAAACTGTTTTTT	CASTTTSWGSTNEKLFF
NA	NA	TRBV4-1	TRBJ2-1	TGCGCCAGCAGCCAATGGGACGGCGCCCATGAGCAGTTCTTC	CASSQWDGAHEQFF
NA	NA	TRBV7-2	TRBJ1-2	TGTGCCAGCAGCTTAGAGGCCCTGCCTAACTATGGCTACACCTTC	CASSLEALPNYGYTF
NA	NA	TRBV29-1	TRBJ2-7	TGCAGCGACGAAGAAGGTTTACAGGGCACACACTTC	CSDEEGLQGTHF
NA	NA	TRBV19	TRBJ1-5	TGTGCCAGTACCTCAGGCAATCAGCCCCAGCATTTT	CASTSGNQPQHF
NA	TRBD1	TRBV29-1	TRBJ2-7	TGCAGCGTTGGACAGGGTTGGGCTTACGAGCAGTACTTC	CSVGQGWAYEQYF
few	NA	TRBV7-9	TRBJ2-1	TGTGCCAGCAGCTTAGCGGTCAATGAGCAGTTCTTC	CASSLAVNEQFF
NA	NA	TRBV7-9	TRBJ2-5	TGTGCCAGCAGCTTTGTGACTACTGAAGAGACCCAGTACTTC	CASSFVTTEETQYF
many	NA	TRBV9	TRBJ2-1	TGTGCCAGCAGCTCCCGGGGTGAGCAGTTCTTC	CASSSRGEQFF
NA	TRBD2	TRBV28	TRBJ2-1	TGTGCCAACAGGGAGCGGGGGAGCTCCTACAATGAGCAGTTCTTC	CANRERGSSYNEQFF